Shown below are 32 T cell receptor beta chains from a single sample sequenced in a study of identical twins. TCRdb used MiXCR to reprocess the 5' RACE reads, holding one entry per CDR3 protein. Among approximately 620,000 distinct CDR3 sequences listed, 8.5% to 9% were seen once. The data were also submitted as part of a second study, on yellow fever vaccine responses in identical twins.

Sequencing was done on a sample of PBMCs. All receptors derive from a young woman in good health.

This clonotype was seen more than once but under ten times. The genes are TRBV7-8 and TRBJ2-7; either TRBD1 or TRBD2 may supply D (7 bases each). The CDR3 has 17 amino acids. The germline V gene encodes CDR1 SGHVS and CDR2 FQNEAQ. V was cut by 5 bases and J by 1 base, with 21 bases left in between. The CDR3 here is CASSHPGGGGRSYEQYF. The CDR3 DNA follows: TGTGCCAGCAGCCACCCAGGGGGGGGCGGACGTTCCTACGAGCAGTACTTC.

In regard to this clonotype: One end of the junction varies from germline; a read error may be responsible. The genes are TRBV7-7 and TRBJ2-5; the match to TRBD1 covers 8 bases. The V gene's germline CDR1 is SSHAT and CDR2 FNYEAQ (reference sequence). This CDR3 region has 14 residues. CDR3 in DNA: TGTGCTAGCAGCTTGGAACAGGGGGACAAGACCCAGTACTTC. Protein: CASSLEQGDKTQYF.

At least ten counts were recorded for this clonotype. The chain recombines TRBV3-1 with TRBJ2-1, with 11 bases fitting TRBD2. The V and J ends lost 4 bases and 9 bases, in that order; junction bases with no gene match: 8. CDR1 is LGHDT, CDR2 YNNKEL, per germline (reference sequence). This CDR3 contains 15 residues. The CDR3 reads CASSPFSGGAGEQFF. The CDR3 DNA is TGTGCCAGCAGCCCCTTTAGCGGGGGGGCCGGTGAGCAGTTCTTC.

This chain uses TRBV7-6 with TRBJ2-1, with 10 bases aligning to TRBD2. Germline V gives CDR1 SGHVS, CDR2 FNYEAQ. The V gene end was trimmed by 3 bases and the J gene end by 8 bases; junction bases not matched to a gene: 7. The CDR3 runs to 15 residues. CDR3 DNA: TGTGCCAGCAGCTTTTCAGCGGGGGGGCGCGATGAGCAGTTCTTC. Translation gives CASSFSAGGRDEQFF. The full variable domain, its missing parts supplied by reference TRBV7-6 and TRBJ2-1, is GAGVSQSPRYKVTKRGQDVALRCDPISGHVSLYWYRQALGQGPEFLTYFNYEAQQDKSGLPNDRFSAERPEGSISTLTIQRTEQRDSAMYRCASSFSAGGRDEQFFGPGTRLTVL.

Only a few counts were recorded for this clonotype. This chain uses TRBV25-1 with TRBJ2-7; TRBD2 matches 10 bases. V was pared by 3 bases and J by 3 bases, with 8 bases of the junction left unmatched. The germline CDR1 and CDR2 sequences are MGHDK and SYGVNS. The CDR3 runs 16 residues. CDR3 nucleotides: TGTGCCAGCAGTGACGTTCGGGCTAGCGGGGGCTACGAGCAGTACTTC. It codes for CASSDVRASGGYEQYF.

This clonotype was picked up a small number of times. The chain links TRBV29-1 to TRBJ2-3; 13 nucleotides match TRBD2. The V segment lost 7 bases and the J segment 4 bases; nucleotides outside the gene matches: 14. The CDR3 loop spans 17 amino acids. The germline CDR1 and CDR2 sequences are SQVTM and ANQGSEA. This chain's CDR3 is CSAGLAGVVLVSDTQYF. CDR3 coding DNA: TGCAGCGCTGGACTAGCGGGAGTTGTCCTAGTCTCAGATACGCAGTATTTT.

The CDR3 spells CASSHDRENQPQHF. The CDR3 nucleotides are TGTGCCAGCAGCCACGACAGGGAAAATCAGCCCCAGCATTTT. The V gene is TRBV7-9, the J gene TRBJ1-5; 7 nucleotides line up with TRBD1. V lost 5 bases to trimming and J lost 4 bases; unmatched junction nucleotides: 5. CDR1 is SEHNR and CDR2 is FQNEAQ in the germline V gene (reference sequence). The CDR3 is made up of 14 amino acids.

The chain recombines TRBV27 with TRBJ2-7; the match to TRBD2 covers 7 bases. V dropped 10 bases and J dropped 3; count of bases not matched to a gene: 18. The CDR3 covers 16 residues. Germline assignment: CDR1 MNHEY and CDR2 SMNVEV (reference sequence). The DNA of the CDR3 is TGTGCCACCACCCGGCAGTCTAGCGGTCCTTACTACGAGCAGTACTTC. This gives the protein CATTRQSSGPYYEQYF.

This clonotype turned up a few times. An end of the junction differs from the germline gene, which may be a read error. V usage is TRBV6-1 and J usage is TRBJ2-3; 9 positions agree with TRBD2. CDR1 is MNHNS, CDR2 SASEGT, per germline. The CDR3 runs 15 residues. In nucleotides, the CDR3 is TGTGCCAGCAGGGAAGCGGGAGGTCACACAGATACGCAGTATTTT. Translation gives CASREAGGHTDTQYF.

V gene TRBV6-2 or TRBV6-3 combines with J gene TRBJ2-1; a possible D gene is TRBD2 (6 bases). V shed 6 bases and J shed 6 bases, with 15 bases lying between them. Per germline, CDR1 MNHEY and CDR2 SVGEGT. CDR3 size: 14 residues. CDR3 loop: CASSPVGGANEQFF. Here the CDR3 DNA reads TGTGCCAGCAGCCCCGTGGGGGGAGCCAATGAGCAGTTCTTC.

The sample holds many counts of this clonotype. The chain carries TRBV12-3 or TRBV12-4 and TRBJ2-7, with a weak D call TRBD2 (5 bases). This CDR3 has 11 amino acids. V lost 6 bases to trimming and J lost 3 bases, with 6 bases between them. CDR3 in DNA: TGTGCCAGCAGCCGGGGCTACGAGCAGTACTTC. Residues: CASSRGYEQYF.

There are a few counts of this clonotype. The chain couples TRBV29-1 to TRBJ2-3; D is unclear. The germline V and J ends were trimmed by 1 base and 0 bases, with 8 bases remaining between them. Germline CDR1 SQVTM, CDR2 ANQGSEA. This CDR3 has 14 residues. The CDR3 nucleotides read TGCAGCGTTGAAGGATTGGGGAGCACAGATACGCAGTATTTT. It yields the protein CSVEGLGSTDTQYF.

The chain has TRBV20-1 and TRBJ1-6; no clear D gene. This CDR3 contains 15 residues. The ends were cut back, 3 bases at V and 5 bases at J, with 14 bases in the middle. CDR1 and CDR2 (germline): DFQATT, SNEGSKA (reference sequence). CDR3: CSARHLSVDNSPLHF. The CDR3, as DNA: TGCAGTGCTAGGCACCTCTCCGTCGATAATTCACCCCTCCACTTT.

This clonotype appeared a few times. This sequence joins TRBV15 and TRBJ2-7; TRBD2 aligns across 12 bases. Germline loops: CDR1 LNHNV, CDR2 YYDKDF (reference sequence). J lost 5 bases, V lost 2 bases, and 4 bases had no gene match. CDR3 length equals 15 residues. This CDR3 is CATSRLAGGPHEQYF. Written as DNA, the CDR3 is TGTGCCACCAGCAGACTAGCGGGAGGGCCCCACGAGCAGTACTTC.

V is TRBV29-1 and J is TRBJ2-7, with 8 bases identical to TRBD1. Germline V gene data show CDR1 as SQVTM and CDR2 as ANQGSEA. The trim removed 1 base at V and 3 bases at J, leaving 2 bases unmatched. This CDR3 region has 13 residues. CDR3 sequence reads: CSVEGGQGYEQYF. The DNA of the CDR3 is TGCAGCGTTGAAGGTGGACAGGGCTACGAGCAGTACTTC.

This clonotype was seen only a few times. The chain uses TRBV7-2 and TRBJ2-5; the D gene is possibly TRBD2 (7 bases). CDR3 length equals 14 residues. Germline V gene lookup returns CDR1 SGHTA and CDR2 FQGNSA. V was pared by 5 bases and J by 5 bases, with 15 bases between. This CDR3 reads CASSRWGGAETQYF. The CDR3 DNA reads as TGTGCCAGCAGCCGCTGGGGGGGCGCTGAGACCCAGTACTTC.

This clonotype has ten or more counts. The V gene is TRBV5-1, the J gene TRBJ2-3; D might be TRBD1 or TRBD2, each matching 5 bases. CDR1 SGHRS and CDR2 YFSETQ come from the germline V gene. The V gene lost 4 bases and the J gene lost 0 bases, with 6 bases spanning the gap. The CDR3 is made up of 13 amino acids. The DNA for the CDR3 is TGCGCCAGCAGCAGGGACAGCACAGATACGCAGTATTTT. Amino acids: CASSRDSTDTQYF.

This clonotype has ten or more counts. The chain employs TRBV11-2 and TRBJ2-5, with D tentatively TRBD1 or TRBD2 (5 bases each). Germline lookup yields CDR1 SGHAT and CDR2 FQNNGV. This CDR3 is built from 17 residues. V was shortened by 5 bases and J by 0 bases, with 19 bases between the two germline ends. This chain's CDR3 is CASSPPPGRKYQETQYF. CDR3 bases: TGTGCCAGCAGCCCCCCGCCGGGGCGAAAATACCAAGAGACCCAGTACTTC.

Only a few counts were recorded for this clonotype. The J gene is TRBJ2-4, the V gene TRBV11-2; tentatively, D is TRBD2 (5 bases). The CDR3 is 17 amino acids. CDR1 SGHAT and CDR2 FQNNGV come from the germline V gene. Trimming pared 6 bases from V and 4 bases from J, leaving 22 bases between. Written as DNA, the CDR3 is TGTGCCAGCAGTCCTCATAACATCCCCGGGAAAAAAAACATTCAGTACTTC. This translates into CASSPHNIPGKKNIQYF.

This chain joins TRBV24-1 and TRBJ2-7; D might be TRBD1 or TRBD2, each matching 6 bases. Germline CDR1 KGHDR, CDR2 SFDVKD. V lost 0 bases to trimming and J lost 3 bases, with 14 bases between them. The CDR3 spans 16 residues. The CDR3 region has the DNA TGTGCCACCAGTGATTTGGCGGGACATCCCCGCTACGAGCAGTACTTC. It is translated as CATSDLAGHPRYEQYF.

In its sample, this clonotype was seen a few times. J is TRBJ1-1 and V is TRBV5-1, with D unclear. The CDR3 runs 15 residues. V lost 0 bases and J lost 0, with 9 bases in between. CDR1 is SGHRS and CDR2 is YFSETQ in the germline V gene. The CDR3 sequence is CASSLASGLNTEAFF. CDR3 sequence (DNA): TGCGCCAGCAGCTTGGCGTCGGGGTTGAACACTGAAGCTTTCTTT.

This clonotype was observed a few times. The chain has TRBV18 and TRBJ2-3; D gene unclear. The CDR3 has 14 amino acids. V dropped 4 bases and J dropped 2 bases, with 10 bases sitting between them. The germline V gene has CDR1 KGHSH and CDR2 LQKENI. This chain's CDR3 is CASSRKELTDTQYF. As DNA, the CDR3 is TGTGCCAGCTCACGGAAGGAACTCACAGATACGCAGTATTTT.

This chain uses TRBV6-4 with TRBJ1-6; a possible D gene is TRBD1 (6 bases). The V gene's germline CDR1 is MRHNA and CDR2 SNTAGT. This CDR3 has 15 residues. Trimming left V 4 bases short and J 8 bases short, with 15 bases between. CDR3 sequence: CASSVWDTVDSPLHF. In DNA form, the CDR3 reads TGTGCCAGCAGTGTGTGGGACACGGTGGATTCACCCCTCCACTTT.

This clonotype was seen many times. The J gene is TRBJ2-2, the V gene TRBV6-5; possible D gene TRBD2, 6 bases. Deletions cut 4 bases from V and 5 bases from J, with 17 bases between. This CDR3 has 16 residues. Per the germline V gene, CDR1 is MNHEY and CDR2 is SVGAGI. The CDR3 DNA reads TGTGCCAGCAGTTTGACCGGGAGCGTAAAAACCGGGGAGCTGTTTTTT. Encoded protein: CASSLTGSVKTGELFF.

This chain joins TRBV28 and TRBJ1-5; maybe TRBD1 (5 bases). V lost 6 bases, J lost 4 bases, and 13 bases lay in between. CDR1 MDHEN and CDR2 SYDVKM come from the germline V gene. The CDR3 totals 14 residues. The CDR3: CASSGGGVNQPQHF. The CDR3, as DNA: TGTGCCAGCAGCGGCGGAGGGGTGAATCAGCCCCAGCATTTT. The variable domain in full, completed from reference TRBV28 and TRBJ1-5, reads DVKVTQSSRYLVKRTGEKVFLECVQDMDHENMFWYRQDPGLGLRLIYFSYDVKMKEKGDIPEGYSVSREKKERFSLILESASTNQTSMYLCASSGGGVNQPQHFGDGTRLSIL.

The chain joins TRBV4-3 to TRBJ2-1; 7 nucleotides align to TRBD2. Germline CDR1 and CDR2: LGHNA and YSLEER. The CDR3 length is 16 residues. The trim removed 0 bases at V and 3 bases at J, leaving 5 bases unmatched. The CDR3 coding sequence is TGCGCCAGCAGCCAAGATCAGCTAGCGGTCTACAATGAGCAGTTCTTC. Protein product: CASSQDQLAVYNEQFF.

This clonotype turned up a few times. This sequence joins TRBV3-1 and TRBJ2-7; the D gene is possibly TRBD1 (5 bases). The CDR3 runs to 15 residues. Germline CDR1 reads LGHDT; CDR2 reads YNNKEL (reference sequence). Trimming shortened V by 6 bases and J by 4 bases, and 19 bases separated the two germline ends. The CDR3 nucleotides are TGTGCCAGCAGTCGACAGTCAACTACCTATTACGAGCAGTACTTC. It codes for CASSRQSTTYYEQYF.

This clonotype came up many times. J is TRBJ2-5 and V is TRBV7-2; TRBD2 agrees at 12 bases. The ends lost 5 bases at V and 1 base at J; junction bases unmatched: 5. The length of the CDR3 is 16 residues. Germline V gives CDR1 SGHTA, CDR2 FQGNSA. CDR3 loop: CASSPKLAGGQETQYF. As DNA, the CDR3 is TGTGCCAGCAGCCCGAAACTAGCGGGAGGCCAAGAGACCCAGTACTTC.

This clonotype was detected ten times or more. The rearrangement uses TRBV29-1 and TRBJ2-5; tentative D call: TRBD1 (6 bases). The CDR3 has 14 amino acids. V dropped 7 bases and J dropped 2 bases, with 17 bases sitting between them. CDR1 and CDR2 from the germline V gene are SQVTM and ANQGSEA. CDR3 protein: CSAGGPRGQETQYF. Here the CDR3 DNA reads TGCAGCGCTGGGGGACCAAGGGGGCAAGAGACCCAGTACTTC.

The rearrangement uses TRBV12-3 or TRBV12-4 and TRBJ2-3, with D uncertain. Trimming took 3 bases from V and 1 from J, leaving 8 bases between them. There are 14 residues in the CDR3. CDR3 region: CASSFRLGTDTQYF. CDR3 bases: TGTGCCAGCAGTTTTAGGCTAGGCACAGATACGCAGTATTTT.

This clonotype was seen a few times. V is TRBV7-2 and J is TRBJ2-3; D is possibly TRBD1 (6 bases). Trimming took 5 bases from V and 4 from J, leaving 16 bases between them. CDR1 and CDR2 (germline): SGHTA, FQGNSA. This CDR3 is built from 15 residues. CDR3: CASSVRGVRADTQYF. The CDR3 DNA follows: TGTGCCAGCAGCGTCAGGGGCGTCCGGGCAGATACGCAGTATTTT.

The gene calls are TRBV15 and TRBJ2-7, with TRBD1 identical over 9 bases. The CDR3 runs 14 residues. V shed 2 bases and J 3 bases; nucleotides not matched to a gene: 2. Germline CDR1 and CDR2: LNHNV and YYDKDF (reference sequence). CDR3 coding DNA: TGTGCCACCAGCAGACCGGGACAGGGCTACGAGCAGTACTTC. Its protein product is CATSRPGQGYEQYF.